This entry lists 22 T cell receptor beta chains sequenced from one sample in a study of cytomegalovirus exposure and HLA in healthy donors. Libraries were prepared by immunoSEQ multiplex PCR; TCRdb keeps only in-frame clonotypes and omits some of them. The data hold 55,000 to 80,000 clones, with around 95% observed a single time. The sample consisted of PBMCs. The receptors shown here come from a young man in good health and CMV-seronegative.

V gene TRBV4-1 combines with J gene TRBJ1-2; a possible D gene is TRBD1 (6 bases). Between the trimmed V and J ends, which lost 1 base and 7 bases, there was a span of 13 bases. From germline, CDR1 is MGHRA and CDR2 YSYEKL. The CDR3 spans 14 residues. The CDR3 DNA sequence: TGCGCCAGCAGCCAAGGGCCGGGGGGGCTTGGCTACACCTTC. Translation gives CASSQGPGGLGYTF.

The gene calls are TRBV29-1 and TRBJ2-5; maybe TRBD2 (5 bases). The V gene lost 7 bases and the J gene lost 0 bases, with 9 bases spanning the gap. Germline V gene data show CDR1 as SQVTM and CDR2 as ANQGSEA. CDR3 length equals 12 residues. CDR3: CSARRYQETQYF. Written as DNA, the CDR3 is TGCAGCGCCCGGAGGTACCAAGAGACCCAGTACTTC.

V gene TRBV19 combines with J gene TRBJ1-5; no clear D gene. This CDR3 has 18 residues. The germline V gene has CDR1 LNHDA and CDR2 SQIVND (reference sequence). V lost 4 bases and J lost 6, with 25 bases in between. The CDR3: CASSKLIGSTAMPQPQHF. Written as DNA, the CDR3 is TGTGCCAGTAGTAAGCTCATCGGGTCGACCGCAATGCCTCAGCCCCAGCATTTT.

This chain links TRBV11-3 with TRBJ2-5, with D possibly matching TRBD2 (6 bases). Deletions cut 5 bases from V and 4 bases from J, with 8 bases between. The CDR3 runs 12 residues. Germline lookup yields CDR1 SGHNT and CDR2 YENEEA. The CDR3 DNA follows: TGTGCCAGCAGCCTTAGCGGAGAGACCCAGTACTTC. The encoded protein is CASSLSGETQYF.

V is TRBV27 and J is TRBJ2-3, with TRBD2 matching 11 bases. Germline lookup yields CDR1 MNHEY and CDR2 SMNVEV (reference sequence). Trimming removed 3 bases from V and 1 base from J; junction bases left unmatched: 3. This CDR3 is built from 16 residues. The CDR3 here is CASSFSGGARTDTQYF. For the CDR3, the DNA is TGTGCCAGCAGTTTTAGCGGGGGGGCCCGCACAGATACGCAGTATTTT.

The gene calls are TRBV7-6 and TRBJ2-1; 11 nucleotides match TRBD2. The CDR3 contains 17 residues. The germline CDR1 and CDR2 sequences are SGHVS and FNYEAQ. With V trimmed by 1 base and J by 4 bases, 6 bases remained unmatched. CDR3 loop: CASSLVVAGGTYNEQFF. The DNA of the CDR3 is TGTGCCAGCAGCTTAGTGGTAGCGGGGGGGACATACAATGAGCAGTTCTTC.

CDR3: CSVEARGVPQGYTF. DNA for the CDR3: TGCAGCGTTGAGGCTCGCGGGGTCCCCCAAGGCTACACCTTC. This chain links TRBV29-1 with TRBJ1-2; D not resolved. The germline gives CDR1 SQVTM, CDR2 ANQGSEA. V lost 3 bases to trimming and J lost 8 bases, with 19 bases between them. The CDR3 extends over 14 amino acids.

This clone was seen just once. CDR3 residues: CAWSTGLLLFF. CDR3 sequence (DNA): TGTGCCTGGAGTACCGGGTTATTGTTGTTCTTT. V gene TRBV30 combines with J gene TRBJ1-1; no reliable D call. This CDR3 has 11 amino acids. Deletions cut 2 bases from V and 14 bases from J, with 15 bases between. Germline lookup yields CDR1 GTSNPN and CDR2 SVGIG (reference sequence).

V and J are TRBV5-1 and TRBJ1-1; D not certain. The germline V gene has CDR1 SGHRS and CDR2 YFSETQ. This CDR3 has 15 residues. The V and J ends lost 0 bases and 3 bases respectively, with 12 bases between them. As DNA, the CDR3 is TGCGCCAGCAGCTTGGGTGCATCTAGGCACACTGAAGCTTTCTTT. It codes for CASSLGASRHTEAFF.

This chain joins TRBV25-1 and TRBJ2-1; 7 nucleotides align to TRBD1. Germline trimming cut 6 bases from V and 5 bases from J; bases unmatched to any gene: 13. The CDR3 runs to 16 residues. CDR1 and CDR2 from the germline V gene are MGHDK and SYGVNS. CDR3 amino acids: CASSGRYGTEDNEQFF. In DNA, the CDR3 is TGTGCCAGCAGCGGACGCTACGGGACAGAAGACAATGAGCAGTTCTTC.

The chain joins TRBV6-1 to TRBJ1-6; 7 bases fit TRBD1. Germline CDR1 is MNHNS and CDR2 is SASEGT. The CDR3 is 16 residues long. Trimming took 2 bases from V and 7 from J; bases not matched to a gene: 8. CDR3 DNA sequence: TGTGCCAGCAGTGAACTTTCCGGGACAGCCAATTCACCCCTCCACTTT. It specifies CASSELSGTANSPLHF.

The V call is TRBV5-6, the J call TRBJ1-2; TRBD1 is a possible D gene (6 bases). This CDR3 spans 15 amino acids. Trimming stripped 3 bases from V and 4 bases from J, with 16 bases between. The germline gives CDR1 SGHDT, CDR2 YYEEEE. In DNA, the CDR3 is TGTGCCAGCAGCTCCGACAGGACCAAACTCTATGGCTACACCTTC. It yields the protein CASSSDRTKLYGYTF.

The chain is built from TRBV5-4 and TRBJ2-5; D is undetermined. The CDR3 loop spans 12 amino acids. The germline V gene encodes CDR1 SGHNT and CDR2 YYREEE (reference sequence). V was trimmed by 3 bases and J by 5 bases, leaving 8 bases between them. CDR3 nucleotide sequence: TGTGCCAGCAGCTGGAGTGGCGAGACCCAGTACTTC. Protein: CASSWSGETQYF.

V is TRBV28 and J is TRBJ1-4, with a weak D call TRBD1 (6 bases). This CDR3 is built from 15 residues. Germline V gene data show CDR1 as MDHEN and CDR2 as SYDVKM. Trimming took off 5 bases at V and 5 bases at J, with 15 bases between the two ends. The CDR3 coding sequence is TGTGCCAGCAGTCAACTAAGACAGGTCAATGAAAAACTGTTTTTT. Its translation is CASSQLRQVNEKLFF.

The genes are TRBV7-7 and TRBJ2-2; TRBD2 agrees at 11 bases. Per the germline V gene, CDR1 is SSHAT and CDR2 is FNYEAQ (reference sequence). Losses at the gene ends were 5 bases for V and 2 bases for J; bases not matched to a gene: 13. CDR3 length: 19 residues. Here the CDR3 reads CASSHYQLAGGLNTGELFF. CDR3 DNA: TGTGCCAGCAGCCACTACCAGCTAGCGGGGGGACTAAACACCGGGGAGCTGTTTTTT.

This chain uses TRBV5-8 with TRBJ2-3, with 7 bases fitting TRBD1. The germline V gene encodes CDR1 SGHTS and CDR2 YDEGEE. CDR3 size: 16 residues. The V gene end was trimmed by 3 bases and the J gene end by 2 bases; junction bases not matched to a gene: 9. DNA for the CDR3: TGTGCCAGCAGCTCAACCCCCGGGACAGACACAGATACGCAGTATTTT. It codes for CASSSTPGTDTDTQYF.

The gene calls are TRBV23-1 and TRBJ2-2, with D tentatively TRBD1 (6 bases). TRBV23-1 is identified as an open reading frame with a role that is uncertain. Trimming pared 3 bases from V and 3 bases from J, leaving 17 bases between. The CDR3 has 17 residues. DNA of the CDR3: TGCGCCAGCAGTCATAGGCGACAGGCTGCGGACACCGGGGAGCTGTTTTTT. Encoded protein: CASSHRRQAADTGELFF.

This clone was recorded only once. V and J are TRBV13 and TRBJ2-3; 10 bases are a match to TRBD1. J gave up 4 bases and V 0 bases, and 4 bases lay outside the gene matches. The CDR3 sequence is 16 residues long. Germline V gene data show CDR1 as PRHDT and CDR2 as FYEKMQ (reference sequence). The CDR3 nucleotides read TGTGCCAGCAGCTTAGGAGCCGGACAGGGGGCAGATACGCAGTATTTT. Amino acids: CASSLGAGQGADTQYF.

For the CDR3, the DNA is TGTGCCAGCAGCGCCACGGGACTAGCGGAGTCTATAGAAGAGACCCAGTACTTC. Translation: CASSATGLAESIEETQYF. V gene TRBV5-6 combines with J gene TRBJ2-5; 11 bases align to TRBD2. Germline V gene lookup returns CDR1 SGHDT and CDR2 YYEEEE. Trimming took 4 bases from V and 3 from J; bases not matched to a gene: 14. The CDR3 covers 18 residues.

The V gene is TRBV18, the J gene TRBJ1-1; the match to TRBD1 covers 10 bases. CDR3 length: 16 amino acids. Germline V gene lookup returns CDR1 KGHSH and CDR2 LQKENI. V was pared by 3 bases and J by 0 bases, with 4 bases of the junction left unmatched. CDR3 DNA: TGTGCCAGCTCACCTTGGGACAGGGGACTGAACACTGAAGCTTTCTTT. It translates to CASSPWDRGLNTEAFF.

The chain recombines TRBV9 with TRBJ1-5; no clear D gene. Germline CDR1 reads SGDLS; CDR2 reads YYNGEE. V shed 0 bases and J shed 1 base, with 8 bases lying between them. The CDR3 is made up of 15 amino acids. CDR3 DNA: TGTGCCAGCAGCGTAGATGGAGGGAGCAATCAGCCCCAGCATTTT. Amino acid sequence: CASSVDGGSNQPQHF.

J is TRBJ1-1 and V is TRBV28, with a weak D call TRBD1 (6 bases). The V end lost 3 bases, the J end lost 0 bases, and 8 bases lay between the germline ends. The CDR3 loop spans 14 amino acids. Looked up from germline, CDR1 is MDHEN and CDR2 is SYDVKM. In DNA, the CDR3 is TGTGCCAGCAGTTTGACAGGAATGAACACTGAAGCTTTCTTT. This encodes CASSLTGMNTEAFF.